This T cell receptor beta chain comes out of a study of cytomegalovirus exposure and HLA in healthy donors. This clone was recorded a few times. This CDR3 contains 15 residues. CDR1 is MNHNS, CDR2 SASEGT, per germline. V shed 7 bases, J shed 0 bases, and the junction held 5 bases outside the gene matches. In the PCR, 60 Vbeta and 13 Jbeta primers were used. The method was immunoSEQ multiplex PCR; TCRdb's version includes in-frame clones alone and lacks a portion of them. The sample shows some 140,000 clones, roughly three quarters of them seen only once. The chain carries TRBV6-1 and TRBJ2-5, with 10 nucleotides matching TRBD1. Specimen: PBMCs. The receptor comes from a female donor in good health and CMV-seronegative. In DNA, the CDR3 is TGTGCCAGCACCTCGGGACAGGGGTACCAAGAGACCCAGTACTTC. It yields the protein CASTSGQGYQETQYF.